Listed here are 6 T cell receptor beta chains from one sample, sequenced in a study of long-term antiretroviral therapy in people with HIV (dated by TCRdb to between 2021 and 2024). The immunoSEQ hsTCRB v3.0 assay was used at survey level resolution to sequence the TRB variable region. TCRdb re-hosts the immuneACCESS table, in-frame sequences only. Its copies lack some clones; in the studies checked, an unresolved V gene accounts for under half of them, and the cause for the rest is not known. Here the sample has about 35,000 clones; approximately 74% occur a single time. The ten largest make up 3.4% of the sample. The specimen was unsorted PBMCs, collected 3 years after starting antiretroviral therapy. These receptors were collected from a man in his fifties or sixties with HIV.

The V call is TRBV5-1, the J call TRBJ1-1; D is possibly TRBD1 (6 bases). The ends were cut back, 0 bases at V and 2 bases at J, with 11 bases in the middle. Germline CDR1 reads SGHRS; CDR2 reads YFSETQ. This CDR3 contains 15 residues. The CDR3 spells CASSLVGGANTEAFF. Written as DNA, the CDR3 is TGCGCCAGCAGCTTGGTGGGGGGCGCAAACACTGAAGCTTTCTTT. Looking up the rest from reference TRBV5-1 and TRBJ1-1 gives the full variable domain: KAGVTQTPRYLIKTRGQQVTLSCSPISGHRSVSWYQQTPGQGLQFLFEYFSETQRNKGNFPGRFSGRQFSNSRSEMNVSTLELGDSALYLCASSLVGGANTEAFFGQGTRLTVV.

This clone has a handful of counts. The V call is TRBV28, the J call TRBJ1-2, with a weak D call TRBD1 (5 bases). Germline assignment: CDR1 MDHEN and CDR2 SYDVKM. This CDR3 has 15 residues. V gave up 8 bases and J gave up 5 bases, with 21 bases separating them. The CDR3 spells CASLFLGQGSYGYTF. In DNA, the CDR3 is TGTGCCAGCCTTTTCCTGGGTCAGGGTAGTTATGGCTACACCTTC.

V usage is TRBV2 and J usage is TRBJ1-5, with D perhaps TRBD1 (5 bases). Between the trimmed V and J ends, which lost 6 bases and 5 bases, there was a span of 11 bases. CDR3 size: 13 residues. Per the germline V gene, CDR1 is SNHLY and CDR2 is FYNNEI. This CDR3 reads CASSQGTDQPQHF. In DNA, the CDR3 is TGTGCCAGCAGCCAGGGAACCGATCAGCCCCAGCATTTT.

The chain combines TRBV11-2 with TRBJ2-7, with TRBD2 matching over 12 bases. CDR3 length equals 15 residues. The J segment lost 7 bases and the V segment lost 4 bases, leaving 8 bases of the junction unmatched. Per the germline V gene, CDR1 is SGHAT and CDR2 is FQNNGV. The CDR3 DNA sequence: TGTGCCAGCAGCTCTCAACTAGCGGGAGGCGGGGAGCAGTACTTC. Encoded protein: CASSSQLAGGGEQYF.

V usage is TRBV27 and J usage is TRBJ1-2; the D gene is possibly TRBD1 (5 bases). This CDR3 contains 14 residues. Germline V gives CDR1 MNHEY, CDR2 SMNVEV (reference sequence). Trimming shortened V by 4 bases and J by 6 bases, and 15 bases separated the two germline ends. The CDR3 region is CASSWSGTRNGYTF. In DNA form, the CDR3 reads TGTGCCAGCAGTTGGTCCGGGACGCGAAATGGCTACACCTTC.

This sequence joins TRBV7-2 and TRBJ1-3; TRBD1 might be the D (6 bases). Germline V gives CDR1 SGHTA, CDR2 FQGNSA. V lost 0 bases to trimming and J lost 0 bases, with 9 bases between them. The CDR3 has 16 residues. CDR3 amino acids: CASSLAQGSSGNTIYF. In nucleotides, the CDR3 is TGTGCCAGCAGCTTAGCACAGGGAAGCTCTGGAAACACCATATATTTT.